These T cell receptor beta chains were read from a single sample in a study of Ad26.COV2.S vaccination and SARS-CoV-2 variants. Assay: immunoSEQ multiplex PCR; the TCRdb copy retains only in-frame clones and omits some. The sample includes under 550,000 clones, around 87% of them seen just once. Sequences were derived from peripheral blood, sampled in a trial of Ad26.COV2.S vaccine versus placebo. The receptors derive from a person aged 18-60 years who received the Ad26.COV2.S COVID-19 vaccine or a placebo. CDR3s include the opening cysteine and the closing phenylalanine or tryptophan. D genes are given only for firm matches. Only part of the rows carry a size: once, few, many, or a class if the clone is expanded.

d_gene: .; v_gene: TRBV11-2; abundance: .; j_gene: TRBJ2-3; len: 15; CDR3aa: CASSYLTGRADTQYF; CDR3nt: TGTGCCAGCAGCTACCTCACAGGGCGAGCAGATACGCAGTATTTT
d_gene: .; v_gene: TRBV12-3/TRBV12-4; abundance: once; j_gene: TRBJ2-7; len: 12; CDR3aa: CASGPGSYEQYF; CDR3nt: TGTGCCAGCGGTCCAGGTTCCTACGAGCAGTACTTC
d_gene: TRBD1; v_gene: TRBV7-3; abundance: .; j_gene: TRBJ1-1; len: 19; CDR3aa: CASSLNRGWDRGANTEAFF; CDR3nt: TGTGCCAGCAGCTTAAATCGCGGGTGGGACAGGGGGGCGAACACTGAAGCTTTCTTT
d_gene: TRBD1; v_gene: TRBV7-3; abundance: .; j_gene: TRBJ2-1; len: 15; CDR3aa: CASSRTGEPYNEQFF; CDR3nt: TGTGCCAGCAGCCGGACAGGGGAACCCTACAATGAGCAGTTCTTC
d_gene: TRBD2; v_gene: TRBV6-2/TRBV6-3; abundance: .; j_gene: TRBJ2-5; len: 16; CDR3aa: CASSYNGGGNQETQYF; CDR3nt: TGTGCCAGCAGTTACAATGGCGGGGGGAATCAAGAGACCCAGTACTTC
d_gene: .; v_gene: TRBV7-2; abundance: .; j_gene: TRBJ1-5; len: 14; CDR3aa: CASSPGGGLQPQHF; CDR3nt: TGTGCCAGCAGCCCCGGGGGGGGCCTTCAGCCCCAGCATTTT
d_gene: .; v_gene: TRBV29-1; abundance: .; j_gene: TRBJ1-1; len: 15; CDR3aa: CSVLTWAAMNTEAFF; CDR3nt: TGCAGCGTATTGACCTGGGCGGCGATGAACACTGAAGCTTTCTTT
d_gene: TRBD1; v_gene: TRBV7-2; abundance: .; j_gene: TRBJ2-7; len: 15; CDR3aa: CASSLAGTGAYEQYF; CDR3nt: TGTGCCAGCAGCTTAGCGGGGACAGGGGCCTACGAGCAGTACTTC
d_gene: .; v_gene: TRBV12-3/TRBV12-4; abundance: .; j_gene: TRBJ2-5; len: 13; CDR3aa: CATVDRNQETQYF; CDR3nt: TGTGCCACCGTGGACAGAAACCAAGAGACCCAGTACTTC
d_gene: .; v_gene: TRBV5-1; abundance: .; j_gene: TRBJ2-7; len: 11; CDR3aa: CASSLRAEQYF; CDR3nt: TGCGCCAGCAGCTTGAGGGCCGAGCAGTACTTC
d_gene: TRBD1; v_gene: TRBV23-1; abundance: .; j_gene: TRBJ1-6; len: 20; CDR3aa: CASSHLRPDMTGAANSPLHF; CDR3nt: TGCGCCAGCAGTCACTTACGGCCTGATATGACAGGGGCGGCGAATTCACCCCTCCACTTT
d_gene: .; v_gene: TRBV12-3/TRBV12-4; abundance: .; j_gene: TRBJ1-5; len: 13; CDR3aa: CASSSMQSQPQHF; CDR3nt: TGTGCCAGCAGTTCGATGCAAAGTCAGCCCCAGCATTTT
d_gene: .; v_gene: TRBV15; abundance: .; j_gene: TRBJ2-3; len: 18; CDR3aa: CATSRGFYYRAGADTQYF; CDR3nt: TGTGCCACCAGCAGAGGGTTCTACTACAGGGCGGGGGCAGATACGCAGTATTTT
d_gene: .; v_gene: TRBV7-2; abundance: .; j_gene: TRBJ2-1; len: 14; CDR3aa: CASSLGLTYNEQFF; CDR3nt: TGTGCCAGCAGCTTAGGTCTAACCTACAATGAGCAGTTCTTC
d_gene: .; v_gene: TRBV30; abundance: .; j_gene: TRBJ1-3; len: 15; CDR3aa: CAWSRDQISGNTIYF; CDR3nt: TGTGCCTGGAGTAGGGATCAGATCTCTGGAAACACCATATATTTT
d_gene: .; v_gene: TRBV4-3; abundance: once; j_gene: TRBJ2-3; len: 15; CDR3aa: CASSQEAYTPDTQYF; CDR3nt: TGCGCCAGCAGCCAAGAGGCCTACACACCGGATACGCAGTATTTT
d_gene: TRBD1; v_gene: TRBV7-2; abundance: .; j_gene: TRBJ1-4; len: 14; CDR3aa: CASSSGTGTEKLFF; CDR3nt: TGTGCCAGCAGCTCCGGGACAGGAACTGAAAAACTGTTTTTT
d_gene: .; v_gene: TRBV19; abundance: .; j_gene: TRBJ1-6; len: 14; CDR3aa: CASRSPSYNSPLHF; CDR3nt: TGTGCCAGTAGGTCGCCGTCTTATAATTCACCCCTCCACTTT
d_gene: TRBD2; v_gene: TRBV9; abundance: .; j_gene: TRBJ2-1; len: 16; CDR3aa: CASSVVSGGLFDEQFF; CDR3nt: TGTGCCAGCAGCGTAGTTAGCGGGGGCCTCTTTGATGAGCAGTTCTTC
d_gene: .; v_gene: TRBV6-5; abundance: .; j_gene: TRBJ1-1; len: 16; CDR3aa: CASSYSGGSVNTEAFF; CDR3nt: TGTGCCAGCAGTTACTCTGGGGGCTCTGTGAACACTGAAGCTTTCTTT
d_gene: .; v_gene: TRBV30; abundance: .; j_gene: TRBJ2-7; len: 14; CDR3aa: CAWRRHSPSREQYF; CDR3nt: TGTGCCTGGAGGCGACATTCGCCCTCTCGGGAGCAGTACTTC
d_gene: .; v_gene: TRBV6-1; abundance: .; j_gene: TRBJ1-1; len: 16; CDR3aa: CASSARDVGRVTEAFF; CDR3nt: TGTGCCAGCAGTGCAAGGGACGTAGGTAGGGTCACTGAAGCTTTCTTT
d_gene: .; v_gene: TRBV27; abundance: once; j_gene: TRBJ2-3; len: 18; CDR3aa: CASSLSLWDSQSTDTQYF; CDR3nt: TGTGCCAGCAGTTTAAGTTTATGGGACTCCCAAAGCACAGATACGCAGTATTTT
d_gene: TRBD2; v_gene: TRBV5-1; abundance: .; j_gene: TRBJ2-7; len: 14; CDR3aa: CASSFRLAGYEQYF; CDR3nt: TGCGCCAGCAGCTTCCGACTAGCGGGCTACGAGCAGTACTTC
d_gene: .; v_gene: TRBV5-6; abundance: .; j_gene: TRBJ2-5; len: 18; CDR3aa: CASSGFWRQAGGQETQYF; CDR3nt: TGTGCCAGCAGCGGGTTTTGGAGACAGGCCGGCGGGCAAGAGACCCAGTACTTC
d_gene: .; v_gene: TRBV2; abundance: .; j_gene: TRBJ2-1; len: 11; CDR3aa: CASSQGTWQFF; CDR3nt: TGTGCCAGCAGCCAGGGGACTTGGCAGTTCTTC
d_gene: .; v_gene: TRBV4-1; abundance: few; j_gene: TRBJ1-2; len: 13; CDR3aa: CASSQEEFYGYTF; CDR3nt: TGCGCCAGCAGCCAAGAGGAATTCTATGGCTACACCTTC
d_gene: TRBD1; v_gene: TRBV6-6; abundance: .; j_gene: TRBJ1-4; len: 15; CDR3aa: CASSWAGQGDEKLFF; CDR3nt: TGTGCCAGCAGTTGGGCAGGGCAGGGGGATGAAAAACTGTTTTTT
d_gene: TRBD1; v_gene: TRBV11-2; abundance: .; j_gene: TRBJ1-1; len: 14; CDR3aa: CASSQQGARTEAFF; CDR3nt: TGTGCCAGCAGCCAACAGGGGGCTCGGACTGAAGCTTTCTTT
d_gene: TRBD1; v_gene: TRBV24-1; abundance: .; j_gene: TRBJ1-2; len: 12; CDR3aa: CATSLGQGSLTF; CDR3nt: TGTGCCACCAGTCTGGGACAGGGTAGTCTCACCTTC
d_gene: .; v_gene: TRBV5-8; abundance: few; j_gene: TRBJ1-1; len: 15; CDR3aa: CASSKGTPVWTEAFF; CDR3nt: TGTGCCAGCAGCAAAGGGACCCCCGTTTGGACTGAAGCTTTCTTT
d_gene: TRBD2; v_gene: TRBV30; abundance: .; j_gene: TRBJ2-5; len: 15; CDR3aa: CAWSETSGRQETQYF; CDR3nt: TGTGCCTGGAGTGAGACTAGCGGGCGCCAAGAGACCCAGTACTTC
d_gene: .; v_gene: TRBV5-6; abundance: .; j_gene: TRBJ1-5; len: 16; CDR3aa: CASSWGGTHSNQPQHF; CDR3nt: TGTGCCAGCAGCTGGGGGGGCACGCATAGCAATCAGCCCCAGCATTTT
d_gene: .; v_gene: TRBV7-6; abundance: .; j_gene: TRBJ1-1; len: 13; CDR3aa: CASSPGRSLEAFF; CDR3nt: TGTGCCAGCAGCCCGGGACGGAGCCTTGAAGCTTTCTTT
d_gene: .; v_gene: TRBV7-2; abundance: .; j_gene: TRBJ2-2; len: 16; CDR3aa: CASSLWDAANTGELFF; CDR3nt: TGTGCCAGCAGCTTATGGGACGCCGCGAACACCGGGGAGCTGTTTTTT
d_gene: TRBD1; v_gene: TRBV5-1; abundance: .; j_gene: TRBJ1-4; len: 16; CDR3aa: CASSMGQGRTNEKLFF; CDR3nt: TGCGCCAGCAGCATGGGACAGGGGAGAACTAATGAAAAACTGTTTTTT
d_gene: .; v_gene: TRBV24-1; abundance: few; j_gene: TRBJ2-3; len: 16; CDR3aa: CATSEPGTKSTDTQYF; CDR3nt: TGTGCCACCAGTGAGCCCGGGACAAAAAGCACAGATACGCAGTATTTT
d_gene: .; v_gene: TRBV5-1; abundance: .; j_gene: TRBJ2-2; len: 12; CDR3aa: CASSLEPLELFF; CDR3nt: TGCGCCAGCAGCTTGGAGCCCCTGGAGCTGTTTTTT